This T cell receptor beta chain was recovered during a study of T cells in Graves' hyperthyroidism and ophthalmopathy. General study points: Most clonotypes expanded in thyroid above 0.001 were likewise present in blood. The model anticipated ophthalmopathy a median approximately six months pre-onset.

This clonotype was recorded only once. Its matching antigen is unknown. The conserved closing phenylalanine or tryptophan is absent in this CDR3, likely reflecting a read error. Looked up from germline, CDR1 is DFQATT and CDR2 is SNEGSKA (reference sequence). The CDR3 is 16 residues long. Trimming pared 0 bases from V and 1 base from J, leaving 15 bases between. TCR beta CDR3 region amplification was performed from RNA transcripts. The TCR CDR3 first-round RT-PCR relied on the HTBI primer set. Via MiXCR, TCRdb re-called the multiplex PCR reads, giving one row per CDR3 protein. The data hold about 46,000 distinct CDR3 sequences, with about half observed a single time. The study defined stable Graves' hyperthyroidism as no ophthalmopathy progression within 18 months. Diagnosing involved the use of clinical symptoms, serum thyroxine and TRAb, thyroid ultrasound and orbital computed tomography.

The clonotype comes from a woman aged 45-65 years with Graves' hyperthyroidism. Sequencing input: peripheral blood or thyroid tissue (not recorded which). V and J are TRBV20-1 and TRBJ1-1; D ambiguous. The CDR3 protein is CSARDPCEDENTEAFS. Here the CDR3 DNA reads TGCAGTGCTAGAGACCCCTGCGAAGACGAGAACACTGAAGCTTTCTCT.